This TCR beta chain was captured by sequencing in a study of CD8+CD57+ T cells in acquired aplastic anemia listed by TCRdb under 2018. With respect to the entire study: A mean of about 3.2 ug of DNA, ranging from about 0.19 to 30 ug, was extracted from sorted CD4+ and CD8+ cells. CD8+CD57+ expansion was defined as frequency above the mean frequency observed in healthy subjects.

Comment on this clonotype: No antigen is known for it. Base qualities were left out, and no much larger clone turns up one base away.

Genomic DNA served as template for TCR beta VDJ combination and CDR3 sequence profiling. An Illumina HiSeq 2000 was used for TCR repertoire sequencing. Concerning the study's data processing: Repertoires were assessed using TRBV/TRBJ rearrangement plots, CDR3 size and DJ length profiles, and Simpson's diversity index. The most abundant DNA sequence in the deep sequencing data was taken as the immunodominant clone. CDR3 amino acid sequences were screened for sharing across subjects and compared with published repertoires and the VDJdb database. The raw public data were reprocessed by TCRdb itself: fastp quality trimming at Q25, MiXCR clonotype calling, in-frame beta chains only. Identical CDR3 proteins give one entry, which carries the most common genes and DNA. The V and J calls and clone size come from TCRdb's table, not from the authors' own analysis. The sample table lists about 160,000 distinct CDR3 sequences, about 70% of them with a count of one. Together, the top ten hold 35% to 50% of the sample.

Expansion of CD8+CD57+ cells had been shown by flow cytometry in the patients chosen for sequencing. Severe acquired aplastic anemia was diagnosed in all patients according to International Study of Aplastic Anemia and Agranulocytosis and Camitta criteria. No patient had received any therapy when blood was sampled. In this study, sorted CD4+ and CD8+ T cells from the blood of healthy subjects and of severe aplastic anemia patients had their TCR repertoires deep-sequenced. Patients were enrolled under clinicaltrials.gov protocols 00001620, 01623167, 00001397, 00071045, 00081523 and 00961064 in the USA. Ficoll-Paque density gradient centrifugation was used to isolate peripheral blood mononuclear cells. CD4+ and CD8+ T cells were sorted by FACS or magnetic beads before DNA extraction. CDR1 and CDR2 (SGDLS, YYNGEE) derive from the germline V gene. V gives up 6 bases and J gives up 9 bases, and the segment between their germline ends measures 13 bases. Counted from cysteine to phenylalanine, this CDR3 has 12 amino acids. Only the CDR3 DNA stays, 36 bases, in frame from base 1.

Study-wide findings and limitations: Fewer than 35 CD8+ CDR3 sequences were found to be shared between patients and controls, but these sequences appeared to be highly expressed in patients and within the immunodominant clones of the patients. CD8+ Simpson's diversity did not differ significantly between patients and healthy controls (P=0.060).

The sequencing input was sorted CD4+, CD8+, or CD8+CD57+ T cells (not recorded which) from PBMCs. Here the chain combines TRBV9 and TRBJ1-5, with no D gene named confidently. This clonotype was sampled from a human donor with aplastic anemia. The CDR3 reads CASTDLTRPQHF. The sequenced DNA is TGTGCCAGCACCGATTTAACAAGGCCCCAGCATTTT. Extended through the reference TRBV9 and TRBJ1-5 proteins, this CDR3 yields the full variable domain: DSGVTQTPKHLITATGQRVTLRCSPRSGDLSVYWYQQSLDQGLQFLIQYYNGEERAKGNILERFSAQQFPDLHSELNLSSLELGDSALYFCASTDLTRPQHFGDGTRLSIL.